Below are 6 T cell receptor beta chains sequenced from a single sample in a study of shared clonotypes between healthy human individuals (dated by TCRdb to between 2020 and 2021). For the CD8 naive samples, CD45RO-negative cells were positively selected for CCR7, yielding a CD45RA+CCR7+ population from which TemRA cells were excluded. The method behind the library was the immunoSEQ multiplex PCR assay. TCRdb stores this immuneACCESS table with in-frame sequences only. Part of the clones is absent; in the studies checked, under half of the shortfall reflects unresolved V genes, and no reason is known for the rest. The sample table lists about 2 million clones, 85% to 95% of them with a count of one. Roughly 1.1% of the sample comes from the top ten. Sample: naive CD8+ T cells sorted from blood. The sample's cell subset or site label, decoded: CD45RA+CCR7+. Source of these receptors: a man aged 18 to 29 in good health.

The chain has TRBV5-6 and TRBJ1-2, with 7 bases fitting TRBD1. The ends lost 5 bases at V and 3 bases at J; junction bases unmatched: 10. The germline CDR1 and CDR2 sequences are SGHDT and YYEEEE. This CDR3 has 15 residues. CDR3 in amino acids: CASSFTQGGDYGYTF. The CDR3 bases are TGTGCCAGCAGTTTTACCCAGGGGGGGGACTATGGCTACACCTTC.

This clone has just one count. J is TRBJ2-3 and V is TRBV15; a weak D match, TRBD2 (5 bases). V lost 1 base, J lost 0 bases, and 11 bases lay in between. The CDR3 runs 16 residues. Germline-derived CDR1 and CDR2 are LNHNV and YYDKDF (reference sequence). CDR3 loop: CATSRAGVESTDTQYF. Here the CDR3 DNA reads TGTGCCACCAGCAGAGCCGGGGTCGAAAGCACAGATACGCAGTATTTT.

The chain recombines TRBV7-6 with TRBJ2-5, with D unclear. The CDR3 runs 14 residues. The germline V gene has CDR1 SGHVS and CDR2 FNYEAQ. V dropped 1 base and J dropped 1 base, with 7 bases sitting between them. CDR3 sequence (DNA): TGTGCCAGCAGCTTAGGGTACAGCCAAGAGACCCAGTACTTC. It translates to CASSLGYSQETQYF.

The chain has TRBV5-1 and TRBJ1-5, with D unresolved. CDR1 is SGHRS and CDR2 is YFSETQ in the germline V gene. The CDR3 sequence is 12 residues long. Trimming left V 4 bases short and J 15 bases short, with 17 bases between. CDR3 region: CASSGMDGAPHF. CDR3 nucleotide sequence: TGCGCCAGCAGCGGAATGGACGGCGCACCGCATTTT.

This chain connects TRBV21-1 to TRBJ1-3; whether TRBD1, the table's D call, matches the DNA was not checked. TRBV21-1 is reported as a pseudogene. CDR3 length: 15 residues. The CDR3 coding sequence is TGTGCCAGCACCGGGACAGGGGGCTCTGGAAACACCATATATTTT. Amino acid sequence: CASTGTGGSGNTIYF.

Notes on this clone: Different DNA sequences within this sample yield the same CDR3. CDR3 region: CASSLMGTDTQYF. The CDR3 DNA reads TGTGCCAGCAGTTTAATGGGCACAGATACGCAGTATTTT. The rearrangement links TRBV27 to TRBJ2-3, with D unclear. The CDR3 spans 13 residues. Deletions cut 2 bases from V and 1 base from J, with 4 bases between. Germline CDR1 MNHEY, CDR2 SMNVEV (reference sequence).